This T cell receptor beta chain is drawn from a study of vaccination and CD4 T cells after COVID-19. The Oncomine TCR Beta short-read assay sequenced DNA from cultured CD4+ T cells. TCRdb ran MiXCR on the PCR reads and lists one entry per CDR3 protein. The table lists 6,500 to 8,500 distinct CDR3 sequences, 70% to 75% of them singletons. Details on this clonotype: The target antigen is unknown.

There are 15 residues in the CDR3. The V end was cut by 5 bases, the J end by 1 base, with 18 bases between. Germline lookup yields CDR1 DFQATT and CDR2 SNEGSKA (reference sequence). Treatment denoted: approximately nine-day PBMC culture with coronavirus spike peptide pools or control peptides (ViraFEST assay). This clonotype originated in a human donor who had recovered from COVID-19. Sequencing used CD4+ T cells from blood, cultured in vitro. The chain links TRBV20-1 to TRBJ2-7; D assignment may be TRBD1 or TRBD2 (6 bases each). CDR3 protein: CSAPRRGTRSYEQYF. The CDR3 bases are TGCAGTGCTCCCAGACGGGGGACACGGTCCTACGAGCAGTACTTC.